The rows below give T cell receptor beta chains drawn from one sample of a study of cytomegalovirus exposure and HLA in healthy donors. Assay used: immunoSEQ multiplex PCR; TCRdb lists only in-frame clones, some missing. The profile shows 200,000 to 250,000 clones, around 80% of them singletons. The sample was PBMCs. All receptors come from a boy aged 2 to 9 in good health and CMV-seronegative. Both conserved end residues are part of each CDR3. D genes are given only for firm matches. Only some rows state a clone size, as once, few, many or a class for expanded clones.

J,D,V,size,CDR3,DNA
TRBJ1-2,TRBD1,TRBV25-1,-,CASSEYDRDRGRWGYTF,TGTGCCAGCAGTGAATACGACAGGGACAGGGGGCGTTGGGGCTACACCTTC
TRBJ2-2,TRBD2,TRBV6-5,-,CASSYSIRGGTGELFF,TGTGCCAGCAGTTACTCTATTCGCGGGGGGACCGGGGAGCTGTTTTTT
TRBJ1-5,-,TRBV4-1,-,CASSQGTANPNQPQHF,TGCGCCAGCAGCCAAGGGACAGCTAACCCTAATCAGCCCCAGCATTTT
TRBJ2-7,-,TRBV18,-,CASSPPEGLYEQYF,TGTGCCAGCTCACCACCGGAGGGTCTTTACGAGCAGTACTTC
TRBJ1-2,-,TRBV10-2,-,CASSRTGSSGYTF,TGCGCCAGCAGTCGAACAGGGAGCAGCGGCTACACCTTC
TRBJ1-2,TRBD1,TRBV5-5,-,CASSLAGLRTGAGLIYGYTF,TGTGCCAGCAGCTTGGCCGGTCTCAGGACAGGGGCAGGTCTGATCTATGGCTACACCTTC
TRBJ2-7,TRBD2,TRBV2,-,CASSEQRGGGYEQYF,TGTGCCAGCAGTGAGCAGCGGGGGGGCGGCTACGAGCAGTACTTC
TRBJ2-7,TRBD2,TRBV5-6,few,CASGIYGLAGRSYEQYF,TGTGCCAGCGGAATATACGGACTAGCGGGACGTTCCTACGAGCAGTACTTC
TRBJ1-3,-,TRBV29-1,-,CSVQEFGNTIYF,TGCAGCGTACAGGAGTTTGGAAACACCATATATTTT
TRBJ2-1,TRBD2,TRBV5-4,-,CASSLAGENSYNEQFF,TGTGCCAGCAGCTTAGCGGGAGAAAACTCCTACAATGAGCAGTTCTTC
TRBJ2-1,TRBD2,TRBV11-3,-,CASSFGGGVYNEQFF,TGTGCCAGCAGCTTTGGCGGGGGAGTCTACAATGAGCAGTTCTTC
TRBJ2-5,-,TRBV15,-,CATSPRGNLQETQYF,TGTGCCACCAGCCCTCGGGGGAACCTCCAAGAGACCCAGTACTTC
TRBJ1-3,-,TRBV5-6,-,CASHFMRRGNTIYF,TGTGCCAGCCACTTTATGAGGCGTGGAAACACCATATATTTT
TRBJ2-4,TRBD2,TRBV2,-,CASSGFSGSKNIQYF,TGTGCCAGCAGTGGATTTAGCGGGAGCAAAAACATTCAGTACTTC
TRBJ2-7,TRBD2,TRBV19,-,CASSQLGGTSSYEQYF,TGTGCCAGTAGTCAACTCGGGGGGACCAGCTCCTACGAGCAGTACTTC
TRBJ2-7,-,TRBV13,-,CASSLGPRSSYEQYF,TGTGCCAGCAGCTTAGGTCCCAGAAGCTCCTACGAGCAGTACTTC
TRBJ2-7,-,TRBV19,once,CASRDTGDPTYEQYF,TGTGCCAGTAGAGATACAGGAGATCCGACCTACGAGCAGTACTTC
TRBJ1-3,TRBD1,TRBV29-1,few,CSVGTGYSGNTIYF,TGCAGCGTGGGGACAGGGTACTCTGGAAACACCATATATTTT
TRBJ2-3,TRBD2,TRBV5-6,-,CASRYGLAGRTDTQYF,TGTGCCAGCAGGTACGGACTAGCGGGTCGCACAGATACGCAGTATTTT
TRBJ2-3,TRBD2,TRBV7-9,-,CASSPSGRATDTQYF,TGTGCCAGCAGCCCTAGCGGGAGGGCCACAGATACGCAGTATTTT
TRBJ1-2,-,TRBV9,-,CASSVELYGYGYTF,TGTGCCAGCAGCGTAGAACTATACGGGTATGGCTACACCTTC
TRBJ2-7,TRBD1,TRBV4-1,-,CASSPPRTGSSYEQYF,TGCGCCAGCAGCCCCCCCCGGACAGGGAGCTCCTACGAGCAGTACTTC
TRBJ1-1,-,TRBV27,-,CASSASQNTEAFF,TGTGCCAGCAGTGCGAGCCAGAACACTGAAGCTTTCTTT
TRBJ2-7,TRBD2,TRBV11-2,-,CASPPPGGVYEQYF,TGTGCCAGCCCTCCTCCGGGAGGGGTTTACGAGCAGTACTTC
TRBJ1-6,-,TRBV7-9,-,CASSLVGRGNSPLHF,TGTGCCAGCAGCTTAGTAGGCAGGGGTAATTCACCCCTCCACTTT
TRBJ1-5,TRBD1,TRBV7-9,-,CASSRDSNQPQHF,TGTGCCAGCAGCAGGGACAGTAATCAGCCCCAGCATTTT
TRBJ1-1,TRBD1,TRBV5-1,few,CASSPGTGVTEAFF,TGCGCCAGCAGTCCCGGGACAGGAGTCACTGAAGCTTTCTTT
TRBJ2-1,-,TRBV5-6,-,CASSLLLNEQFF,TGTGCCAGCAGCCTACTTCTCAATGAGCAGTTCTTC
TRBJ2-3,-,TRBV6-5,-,CASSLASRADTQYF,TGTGCCAGCAGTTTGGCCAGCCGGGCAGATACGCAGTATTTT
TRBJ2-3,-,TRBV7-9,-,CASSRLTDTQYF,TGTGCCAGCAGCCGACTCACAGATACGCAGTATTTT
TRBJ2-5,-,TRBV5-8,-,CASSLGVDRGQETQYF,TGTGCCAGCAGCTTGGGGGTCGACCGCGGCCAAGAGACCCAGTACTTC
TRBJ2-2,TRBD1,TRBV28,-,CASSSRQGSGELFF,TGTGCCAGCAGTTCTCGACAGGGGTCCGGGGAGCTGTTTTTT
TRBJ2-5,TRBD2,TRBV2,once,CASSDGTSAETQYF,TGTGCCAGCAGTGATGGGACTAGCGCAGAGACCCAGTACTTC
TRBJ2-1,TRBD2,TRBV10-3,-,CAISEGRETYNEQFF,TGTGCCATCAGTGAAGGGCGGGAGACCTACAATGAGCAGTTCTTC
TRBJ2-1,TRBD2,TRBV7-8,-,CASSLAGLAGVPNEQFF,TGTGCCAGCAGCTTAGCGGGACTAGCGGGGGTCCCCAATGAGCAGTTCTTC
TRBJ1-1,-,TRBV19,-,CASGRQGHTEAFF,TGTGCCAGTGGGCGGCAGGGGCACACTGAAGCTTTCTTT
TRBJ2-5,TRBD2,TRBV9,-,CASSTGTSGRETQYF,TGTGCCAGCAGCACCGGGACTAGCGGCCGGGAGACCCAGTACTTC
TRBJ2-7,-,TRBV30,-,CAWSVSEDSSYEQYF,TGTGCCTGGAGTGTATCCGAGGACAGCTCCTACGAGCAGTACTTC
TRBJ2-7,-,TRBV29-1,-,CSGGGDTYEQYF,TGCAGCGGAGGTGGGGACACCTACGAGCAGTACTTC
TRBJ2-7,TRBD2,TRBV5-1,few,CASSSGLADYEQYF,TGCGCCAGCAGCTCGGGACTAGCGGATTACGAGCAGTACTTC
TRBJ2-5,-,TRBV10-3,-,CAISQAGSGETQYF,TGTGCCATCTCCCAGGCGGGGTCGGGAGAGACCCAGTACTTC
TRBJ2-5,TRBD2,TRBV2,-,CASRAVAGGGIKETQYF,TGTGCCAGCAGGGCTGTAGCGGGAGGCGGAATAAAAGAGACCCAGTACTTC
TRBJ2-3,TRBD1,TRBV29-1,once,CSVSGTADWGTDTQYF,TGCAGCGTTTCCGGGACAGCTGACTGGGGCACAGATACGCAGTATTTT
TRBJ2-7,-,TRBV10-3,-,CAIRLGTAVYEQYF,TGTGCCATCAGGTTAGGGACTGCCGTGTACGAGCAGTACTTC
TRBJ1-5,TRBD1,TRBV11-2,once,CASSKGQGGQPQHF,TGTGCCAGCAGCAAAGGACAGGGCGGTCAGCCCCAGCATTTT
TRBJ2-1,-,TRBV10-3,-,CAISDPDSGAEWEQFF,TGTGCCATCTCTGACCCGGACAGTGGGGCGGAATGGGAGCAGTTCTTC
TRBJ1-1,-,TRBV7-9,-,CASSPSSEAFF,TGTGCCAGCAGCCCTAGTTCTGAAGCTTTCTTT
TRBJ2-1,-,TRBV5-5,few,CASSVGGRTYNEQFF,TGTGCCAGCAGCGTAGGGGGTAGGACCTACAATGAGCAGTTCTTC
TRBJ2-2,TRBD1,TRBV18,-,CASSPPGGLTGELFF,TGTGCCAGCTCACCACCAGGGGGCCTCACCGGGGAGCTGTTTTTT